This T cell receptor beta chain was profiled in a study of control samples from healthy donors and cancer patients. Clones were read by immunoSEQ multiplex PCR, and TCRdb kept only the in-frame ones, dropping some. The sample has approximately 150,000 clones; 94% are singletons. Per germline, CDR1 SGDLS and CDR2 YYNGEE. The CDR3 totals 16 residues. Trimming took 0 bases from V and 1 from J, leaving 13 bases between them. The chain combines TRBV9 with TRBJ1-1; D is perhaps TRBD1 (5 bases). The source is a man aged 35 to 55 in good health. The sequencing sample was made of blood. The CDR3 spells CASSVDPRRGNTEAFF. The CDR3 coding sequence is TGTGCCAGCAGCGTAGACCCCAGAAGGGGGAACACTGAAGCTTTCTTT.